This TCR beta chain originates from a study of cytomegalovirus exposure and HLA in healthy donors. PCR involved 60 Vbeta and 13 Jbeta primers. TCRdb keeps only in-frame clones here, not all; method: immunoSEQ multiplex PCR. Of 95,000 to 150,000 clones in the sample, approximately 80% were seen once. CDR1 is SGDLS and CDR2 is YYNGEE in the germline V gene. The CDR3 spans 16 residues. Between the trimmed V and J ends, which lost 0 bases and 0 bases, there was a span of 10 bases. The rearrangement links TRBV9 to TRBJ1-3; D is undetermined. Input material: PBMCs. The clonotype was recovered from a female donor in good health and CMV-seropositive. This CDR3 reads CASSVGYLSSGNTIYF. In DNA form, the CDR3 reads TGTGCCAGCAGCGTAGGGTACCTAAGCTCTGGAAACACCATATATTTT.